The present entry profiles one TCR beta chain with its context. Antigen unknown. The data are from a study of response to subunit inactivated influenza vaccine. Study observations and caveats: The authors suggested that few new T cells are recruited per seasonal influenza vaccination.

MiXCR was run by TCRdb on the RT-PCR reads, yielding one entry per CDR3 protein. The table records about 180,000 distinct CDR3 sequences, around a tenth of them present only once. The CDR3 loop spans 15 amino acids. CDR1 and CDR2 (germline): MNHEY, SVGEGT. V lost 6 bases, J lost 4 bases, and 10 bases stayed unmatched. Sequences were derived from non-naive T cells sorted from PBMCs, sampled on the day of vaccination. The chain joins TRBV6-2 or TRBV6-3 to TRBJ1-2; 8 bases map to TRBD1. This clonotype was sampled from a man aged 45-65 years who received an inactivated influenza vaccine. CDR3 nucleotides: TGTGCCAGCAGGCTTGGACAGGGCGGGAGCTATGGCTACACCTTC. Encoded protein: CASRLGQGGSYGYTF.